The present TCR beta chain was sequenced within a study of blood T cell repertoires in COVID-19. About the study: Nucleic acid was either cDNA or gDNA, and it came from T cells, B-cell-depleted T cells, or PBMCs.

Measured with immunoSEQ multiplex PCR; TCRdb has only the in-frame clones, and not every one. This sample carries hundreds of thousands of clones, about 80% of them seen once, and the ten largest clones take around 1.9%. Sample: peripheral blood. The receptor was derived from a woman of 80 years or more with acute or convalescent COVID-19.

Written as DNA, the CDR3 is TGTGCCAGCAGAGCCGGGACACTCCAAGAGACCCAGTACTTC. It specifies CASRAGTLQETQYF. The V call is TRBV6-1, the J call TRBJ2-5; D is possibly TRBD1 (6 bases). V gave up 6 bases and J gave up 1 base, with 12 bases separating them. The germline V gene has CDR1 MNHNS and CDR2 SASEGT. CDR3 size: 14 residues.